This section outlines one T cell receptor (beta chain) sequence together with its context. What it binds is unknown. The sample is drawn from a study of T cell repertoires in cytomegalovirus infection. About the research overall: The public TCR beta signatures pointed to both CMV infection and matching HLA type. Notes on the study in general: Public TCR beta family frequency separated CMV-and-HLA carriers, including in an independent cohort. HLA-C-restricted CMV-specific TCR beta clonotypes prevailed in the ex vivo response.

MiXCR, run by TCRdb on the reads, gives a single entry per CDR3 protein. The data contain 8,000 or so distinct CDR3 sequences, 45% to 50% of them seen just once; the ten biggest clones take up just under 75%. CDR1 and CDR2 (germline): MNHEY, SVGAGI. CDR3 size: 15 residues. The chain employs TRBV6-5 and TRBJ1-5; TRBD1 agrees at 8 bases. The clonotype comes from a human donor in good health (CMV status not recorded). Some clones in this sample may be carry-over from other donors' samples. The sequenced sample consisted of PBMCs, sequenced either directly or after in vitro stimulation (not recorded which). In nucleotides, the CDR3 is TGTTACCCAGGCCTCCGACAGGGGACCAATCAGCCCCAGCATTTT. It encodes CYPGLRQGTNQPQHF.